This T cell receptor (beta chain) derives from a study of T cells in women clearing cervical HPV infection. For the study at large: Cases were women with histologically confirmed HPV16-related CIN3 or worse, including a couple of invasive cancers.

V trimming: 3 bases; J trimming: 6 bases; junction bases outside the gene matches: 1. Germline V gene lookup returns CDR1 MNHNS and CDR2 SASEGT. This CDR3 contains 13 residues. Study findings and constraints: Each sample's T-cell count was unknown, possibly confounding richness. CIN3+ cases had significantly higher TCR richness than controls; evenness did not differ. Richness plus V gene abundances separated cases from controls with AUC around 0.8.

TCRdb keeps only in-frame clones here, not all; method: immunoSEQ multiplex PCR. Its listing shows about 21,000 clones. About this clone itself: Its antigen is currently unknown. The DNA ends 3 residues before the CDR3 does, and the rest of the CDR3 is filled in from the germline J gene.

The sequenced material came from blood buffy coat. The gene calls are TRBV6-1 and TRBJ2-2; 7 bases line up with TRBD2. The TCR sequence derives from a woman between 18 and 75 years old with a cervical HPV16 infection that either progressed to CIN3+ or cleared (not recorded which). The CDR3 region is CASSETSPGELFF. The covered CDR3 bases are TGTGCCAGCAGTGAGACTAGCCCCGGGGAG.